Each of the 29 T cell receptor beta chains below was sequenced from the same sample in a study of cytomegalovirus exposure and HLA in healthy donors. Primers: 60 Vbeta forward and 13 Jbeta reverse. Profiling relied on immunoSEQ multiplex PCR, and the TCRdb table lists in-frame clones only, not all of them. Among about 110,000 clones, about 83% were seen once, and the ten largest hold around 5%. Sequenced sample: PBMCs. The receptors here all came from a female donor in good health and CMV-seropositive.

This sequence joins TRBV5-5 and TRBJ2-7; D possibly corresponds to TRBD2 (7 bases). Trimming removed 6 bases at V and 3 bases at J, with 16 bases between. CDR1 is SGHKS, CDR2 YYEKEE, per germline (reference sequence). The length of the CDR3 is 14 residues. This CDR3 is CASTEGGGFYEQYF. In DNA form, the CDR3 reads TGTGCCAGCACTGAAGGGGGAGGGTTCTACGAGCAGTACTTC.

This clone was counted a single time. The chain is built from TRBV9 and TRBJ2-1; 7 bases map to TRBD1. The CDR3 contains 15 residues. The ends lost 0 bases at V and 2 bases at J; junction bases unmatched: 2. Germline CDR1 reads SGDLS; CDR2 reads YYNGEE. The CDR3 protein is CASSVAQGAYNEQFF. CDR3 bases: TGTGCCAGCAGCGTAGCCCAGGGGGCCTACAATGAGCAGTTCTTC.

As regards this clone: At the DNA level, this CDR3 is encoded by other sequences in the same sample as well. The chain couples TRBV7-9 to TRBJ2-7; D unclear. Trimming cost V 0 bases and J 1 base, with 7 bases left between them. There are 14 residues in the CDR3. Germline V gene data show CDR1 as SEHNR and CDR2 as FQNEAQ (reference sequence). The DNA for the CDR3 is TGTGCCAGCAGCTTAGCGGTGGCTTCCTACGAGCAGTACTTC. This gives the protein CASSLAVASYEQYF.

V gene TRBV4-2 combines with J gene TRBJ2-7; 7 bases map to TRBD2. This CDR3 contains 16 residues. Germline CDR1 and CDR2: LGHNA and YNFKEQ. V lost 1 base, J lost 0 bases, and 6 bases stayed unmatched. CDR3 nucleotide sequence: TGTGCCAGCAGCCAAGTCAAAGCGGGGAGCTCCTACGAGCAGTACTTC. As protein: CASSQVKAGSSYEQYF.

J is TRBJ1-5 and V is TRBV6-5; 8 bases fit TRBD1. The CDR3 has 13 residues. The V segment lost 8 bases and the J segment 4 bases; nucleotides outside the gene matches: 4. Germline CDR1 reads MNHEY; CDR2 reads SVGAGI. For the CDR3, the DNA is TGTGCCAGCGGGGACAGGTTGAATCAGCCCCAGCATTTT. Amino acids: CASGDRLNQPQHF.

CDR3 in amino acids: CASSTATGQSYGYTF. The CDR3 DNA sequence: TGTGCCAGCAGTACCGCGACAGGGCAAAGCTATGGCTACACCTTC. The V gene is TRBV6-5, the J gene TRBJ1-2; TRBD1 aligns across 7 bases. Germline assignment: CDR1 MNHEY and CDR2 SVGAGI. V dropped 5 bases and J dropped 4; count of bases not matched to a gene: 10. There are 15 residues in the CDR3.

This rearrangement joins TRBV27 to TRBJ2-7; D not resolved. From germline, CDR1 is MNHEY and CDR2 SMNVEV (reference sequence). The V and J ends lost 4 bases and 0 bases respectively, with 7 bases between them. This CDR3 has 13 amino acids. CDR3 protein: CASSSPSSYEQYF. The CDR3, as DNA: TGTGCCAGCAGTTCCCCGAGCTCCTACGAGCAGTACTTC.

The V gene is TRBV6-1, the J gene TRBJ1-5; 9 nucleotides align to TRBD1. Germline V lookup: CDR1 MNHNS, CDR2 SASEGT. V trimming: 7 bases; J trimming: 5 bases; junction bases outside the gene matches: 3. This CDR3 spans 13 amino acids. CDR3 sequence reads: CASKDRGYQPQHF. In DNA form, the CDR3 reads TGTGCCAGCAAGGACAGGGGTTATCAGCCCCAGCATTTT.

This chain connects TRBV9 to TRBJ2-1; maybe TRBD2 (6 bases). CDR3 size: 15 residues. CDR1 is SGDLS and CDR2 is YYNGEE in the germline V gene. Trimming took off 2 bases at V and 4 bases at J, with 13 bases between the two ends. CDR3 amino acids: CASSVSGLGYNEQFF. CDR3 DNA: TGTGCCAGCAGCGTCTCGGGACTCGGGTACAATGAGCAGTTCTTC.

This chain connects TRBV6-5 to TRBJ2-1, with 8 bases that match TRBD2. The CDR3 is made up of 13 amino acids. V lost 6 bases to trimming and J lost 9 bases; unmatched junction nucleotides: 7. The germline gives CDR1 MNHEY, CDR2 SVGAGI. CDR3 DNA: TGTGCCAGCAGCCGACAGCGGGGGACTGAGCAGTTCTTC. This sequence encodes CASSRQRGTEQFF.

This clone came up once. V usage is TRBV5-1 and J usage is TRBJ2-7; weak D call: TRBD1 (6 bases). The CDR3 has 14 residues. CDR1 is SGHRS and CDR2 is YFSETQ in the germline V gene. Trimming stripped 3 bases from V and 0 bases from J, with 10 bases between. DNA for the CDR3: TGCGCCAGCAGCTACGGACAGATCTCCTACGAGCAGTACTTC. This translates into CASSYGQISYEQYF.

The chain is built from TRBV28 and TRBJ1-2; no definite D call. Trimming cost V 6 bases and J 8 bases, with 19 bases left between them. CDR1 is MDHEN and CDR2 is SYDVKM in the germline V gene. The CDR3 is made up of 14 amino acids. As DNA, the CDR3 is TGTGCCAGCAGCCGACCCCACACGGAGAGAGGCTACACCTTC. It is translated as CASSRPHTERGYTF.

The rearrangement uses TRBV9 and TRBJ2-1, with 8 bases that match TRBD1. With 2 bases clipped from V and 0 bases from J, the junction kept 4 bases outside the gene matches. The CDR3 sequence is 16 residues long. CDR1 and CDR2 from the germline V gene are SGDLS and YYNGEE. CDR3 sequence (DNA): TGTGCCAGCAGCGTGGGACAGGCCAGCTCCTACAATGAGCAGTTCTTC. It is translated as CASSVGQASSYNEQFF.

J is TRBJ1-4 and V is TRBV30; the D gene is possibly TRBD1 (6 bases). Germline CDR1 and CDR2: GTSNPN and SVGIG (reference sequence). This CDR3 spans 18 amino acids. The V end was cut by 0 bases, the J end by 0 bases, with 17 bases between. CDR3 sequence: CAWSVGPWEGATNEKLFF. CDR3 coding DNA: TGTGCCTGGAGTGTCGGCCCTTGGGAGGGGGCAACTAATGAAAAACTGTTTTTT.

J is TRBJ2-1 and V is TRBV27; 13 positions match TRBD2. This CDR3 is 17 amino acids long. V was pared by 4 bases and J by 0 bases, with 3 bases of the junction left unmatched. CDR1 MNHEY and CDR2 SMNVEV come from the germline V gene (reference sequence). The CDR3, as DNA: TGTGCCAGCAGTTCGACTAGCGGGAGGCCCTCCTACAATGAGCAGTTCTTC. Translated, it gives CASSSTSGRPSYNEQFF.

The rearrangement uses TRBV9 and TRBJ2-1; 8 bases are shared with TRBD2. The germline V gene has CDR1 SGDLS and CDR2 YYNGEE. Trimming at V came to 4 bases and at J to 3 bases, leaving 6 bases not matched to a gene. The CDR3 is made up of 15 amino acids. The CDR3 loop is CASSISGLVYNEQFF. CDR3 DNA: TGTGCCAGCAGCATTTCGGGACTAGTCTACAATGAGCAGTTCTTC. The variable domain in full, completed from reference TRBV9 and TRBJ2-1, reads DSGVTQTPKHLITATGQRVTLRCSPRSGDLSVYWYQQSLDQGLQFLIQYYNGEERAKGNILERFSAQQFPDLHSELNLSSLELGDSALYFCASSISGLVYNEQFFGPGTRLTVL.

The J gene is TRBJ2-3, the V gene TRBV7-9; TRBD1 is a possible D gene (6 bases). The V end was cut by 1 base, the J end by 10 bases, with 12 bases between. Germline V lookup: CDR1 SEHNR, CDR2 FQNEAQ (reference sequence). The CDR3 is 13 residues long. The chain's CDR3 is CASSLGTRGAQYF. CDR3 nucleotide sequence: TGTGCCAGCAGCTTAGGGACCAGGGGTGCGCAGTATTTT.

This sequence joins TRBV6-5 and TRBJ1-3; no clear D. This CDR3 is built from 15 residues. Trimming cost V 0 bases and J 4 bases, with 10 bases left between them. The V gene's germline CDR1 is MNHEY and CDR2 SVGAGI. CDR3 sequence (DNA): TGTGCCAGCAGTTACTCGTTGTCCGCGGGAAACACCATATATTTT. Its translation is CASSYSLSAGNTIYF.

The chain has TRBV10-3 and TRBJ2-7, with D perhaps TRBD2 (7 bases). The CDR3 sequence is 16 residues long. Germline V gene lookup returns CDR1 ENHRY and CDR2 SYGVKD. Trimming shortened V by 3 bases and J by 4 bases, and 19 bases separated the two germline ends. The CDR3 protein is CAISELGGGIRYEQYF. CDR3 DNA sequence: TGTGCCATCAGTGAATTGGGGGGGGGCATTAGGTACGAGCAGTACTTC.

J is TRBJ2-1 and V is TRBV6-1; no clear D gene. CDR1 is MNHNS, CDR2 SASEGT, per germline. V was trimmed by 4 bases and J by 6 bases, leaving 13 bases between them. The CDR3 totals 14 residues. The CDR3 reads CASSARPLGNEQFF. CDR3 DNA sequence: TGTGCCAGCAGTGCTAGACCCCTCGGCAATGAGCAGTTCTTC.

V is TRBV4-1 and J is TRBJ1-4; a weak D match, TRBD1 (6 bases). CDR3 size: 16 residues. Per the germline V gene, CDR1 is MGHRA and CDR2 is YSYEKL. V was clipped by 0 bases and J by 8 bases, with 16 bases between them. For the CDR3, the DNA is TGCGCCAGCAGCCAAGATCCCAGGGGTAAAGGGGAAAAACTGTTTTTT. It yields the protein CASSQDPRGKGEKLFF.

The CDR3 spells CASSPGQGSYTF. CDR3 in DNA: TGTGCCAGCAGCCCTGGACAGGGAAGCTACACCTTC. The gene calls are TRBV7-3 and TRBJ1-2; 8 nucleotides agree with TRBD1. The germline V gene encodes CDR1 SGHTA and CDR2 FQGTGA. The V gene end was trimmed by 5 bases and the J gene end by 9 bases; junction bases not matched to a gene: 5. The CDR3 contains 12 residues.

The V and J genes are TRBV28 and TRBJ1-2; 8 nucleotides align to TRBD1. The germline CDR1 and CDR2 sequences are MDHEN and SYDVKM. V lost 11 bases and J lost 2; bases outside the gene matches: 10. The CDR3 has 14 amino acids. CDR3 in amino acids: CASVAGGLNYGYTF. For the CDR3, the DNA is TGTGCCTCGGTGGCAGGGGGCCTCAACTATGGCTACACCTTC.

The V call is TRBV11-3, the J call TRBJ2-1; the match to TRBD2 covers 7 bases. Trimming at V came to 5 bases and at J to 6 bases, leaving 7 bases not matched to a gene. This CDR3 has 14 amino acids. CDR1 is SGHNT, CDR2 YENEEA, per germline. CDR3 bases: TGTGCCAGCAGCCCTGGGGGGGTTAGCAATGAGCAGTTCTTC. This codes for CASSPGGVSNEQFF.

The chain couples TRBV19 to TRBJ1-4; 9 nucleotides agree with TRBD1. This CDR3 comprises 14 residues. Germline assignment: CDR1 LNHDA and CDR2 SQIVND (reference sequence). V dropped 7 bases and J dropped 7; count of bases not matched to a gene: 7. The CDR3 coding sequence is TGTGCCAGTACCCGAGGACAGGGGCGTGAAAAACTGTTTTTT. Translation gives CASTRGQGREKLFF. The variable domain in full, completed from reference TRBV19 and TRBJ1-4, reads DGGITQSPKYLFRKEGQNVTLSCEQNLNHDAMYWYRQDPGQGLRLIYYSQIVNDFQKGDIAEGYSVSREKKESFPLTVTSAQKNPTAFYLCASTRGQGREKLFFGSGTQLSVL.

V and J are TRBV19 and TRBJ1-1, with a possible D match to TRBD1 (6 bases). Germline V gene sequence: CDR1 LNHDA, CDR2 SQIVND (reference sequence). V was cut by 7 bases and J by 4 bases, with 19 bases left in between. This CDR3 comprises 15 residues. The CDR3 spells CASKIEGGGRTEAFF. The CDR3, as DNA: TGTGCCAGTAAAATCGAAGGGGGTGGGCGCACTGAAGCTTTCTTT.

The genes are TRBV11-2 and TRBJ2-7; D is undetermined. V lost 6 bases, J lost 3 bases, and 6 bases lay in between. The CDR3 totals 11 residues. CDR1 is SGHAT and CDR2 is FQNNGV in the germline V gene. Written as DNA, the CDR3 is TGTGCCAGCAGTAAATTCTACGAGCAGTACTTC. The encoded protein is CASSKFYEQYF.

Only a few counts were recorded for this clone. The chain uses TRBV15 and TRBJ2-5; D remains ambiguous. Germline V CDR1 and CDR2: LNHNV, YYDKDF (reference sequence). The V end lost 0 bases, the J end lost 5 bases, and 7 bases lay between the germline ends. The CDR3 spans 13 residues. CDR3 in DNA: TGTGCCACCAGCAGAGATGCGATGGAGACCCAGTACTTC. It codes for CATSRDAMETQYF.

This clone came up a few times. The V call is TRBV4-2, the J call TRBJ2-5; D ambiguous. CDR3 size: 16 residues. Germline CDR1 LGHNA, CDR2 YNFKEQ. The ends were cut back, 2 bases at V and 5 bases at J, with 18 bases in the middle. CDR3 region: CASSQPGVTARETQYF. CDR3 bases: TGTGCCAGCAGCCAACCCGGAGTGACGGCCCGGGAGACCCAGTACTTC.